What follows are 2 T cell receptor beta chains derived from one specimen sequenced in a study of T cell repertoires in cytomegalovirus infection. Their antigens are not known. TCRdb reprocessed the reads via MiXCR and lists one record per CDR3 protein. The table lists some 900,000 distinct CDR3 sequences, approximately 32% of them singletons. The sequences come from cultured CD8+ T cells from PBMCs, collected from culture after CMV antigen stimulation. These receptors all stem from a human donor in good health (CMV status not recorded). Some clones in this sample may be carry-over from other donors' samples.

This sequence joins TRBV5-1 and TRBJ1-3; 7 bases fit TRBD1. From germline, CDR1 is SGHRS and CDR2 YFSETQ. J was trimmed by 4 bases and V by 0 bases; bases with no gene match: 7. CDR3 size: 16 residues. The chain's CDR3 is CASSLDAGTAGNTIYF. As DNA, the CDR3 is TGCGCCAGCAGCTTGGACGCGGGGACAGCCGGAAACACCATATATTTT.

This chain connects TRBV27 to TRBJ1-5; D possibly corresponds to TRBD1 (5 bases). The germline V gene encodes CDR1 MNHEY and CDR2 SMNVEV (reference sequence). The CDR3 extends over 14 amino acids. The V gene lost 5 bases and the J gene lost 4 bases, with 12 bases spanning the gap. Written as DNA, the CDR3 is TGTGCCAGCAGTCTTGGGGGAAATAATCAGCCCCAGCATTTT. It specifies CASSLGGNNQPQHF.